The T cell receptor beta chain described here comes from a study of PD-1 blockade in classical Hodgkin lymphoma. CDR3 size: 15 residues. V lost 2 bases and J 3 bases, leaving 11 bases between the germline ends. Germline V gene data show CDR1 as SGHTA and CDR2 as FQGNSA. TCRdb's copy holds only in-frame clones and misses some; the assay was immunoSEQ multiplex PCR. The repertoire holds some 40,000 clones, with 69% as singletons. No patient escaped relapse after autologous stem cell transplantation, and brentuximab vedotin exposure varied. Sequenced material: peripheral blood mononuclear cells (PBMCs), taken before the second cycle of nivolumab. The J gene is TRBJ2-1, the V gene TRBV7-2; weak D call: TRBD2 (6 bases). The sequence came from a human donor with classical Hodgkin lymphoma. The CDR3 region has the DNA TGTGCCAGCAGCTTATCAGGACTAATCTACAATGAGCAGTTCTTC. This sequence encodes CASSLSGLIYNEQFF.